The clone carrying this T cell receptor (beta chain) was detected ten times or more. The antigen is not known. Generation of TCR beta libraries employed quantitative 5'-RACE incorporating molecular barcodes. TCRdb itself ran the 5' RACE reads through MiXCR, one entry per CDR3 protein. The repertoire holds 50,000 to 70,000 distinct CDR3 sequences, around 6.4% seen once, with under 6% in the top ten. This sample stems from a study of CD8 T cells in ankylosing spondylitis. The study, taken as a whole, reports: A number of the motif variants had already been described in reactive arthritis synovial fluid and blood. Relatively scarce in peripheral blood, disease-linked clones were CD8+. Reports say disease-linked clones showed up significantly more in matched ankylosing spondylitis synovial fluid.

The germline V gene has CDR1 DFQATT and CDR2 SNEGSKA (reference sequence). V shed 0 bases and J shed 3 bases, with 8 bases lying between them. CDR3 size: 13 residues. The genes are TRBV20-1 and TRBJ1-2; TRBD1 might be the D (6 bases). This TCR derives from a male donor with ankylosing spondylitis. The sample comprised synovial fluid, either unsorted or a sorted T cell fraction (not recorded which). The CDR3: CSAREQGHYGYTF. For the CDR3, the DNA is TGCAGTGCTAGAGAACAGGGCCACTATGGCTACACCTTC.